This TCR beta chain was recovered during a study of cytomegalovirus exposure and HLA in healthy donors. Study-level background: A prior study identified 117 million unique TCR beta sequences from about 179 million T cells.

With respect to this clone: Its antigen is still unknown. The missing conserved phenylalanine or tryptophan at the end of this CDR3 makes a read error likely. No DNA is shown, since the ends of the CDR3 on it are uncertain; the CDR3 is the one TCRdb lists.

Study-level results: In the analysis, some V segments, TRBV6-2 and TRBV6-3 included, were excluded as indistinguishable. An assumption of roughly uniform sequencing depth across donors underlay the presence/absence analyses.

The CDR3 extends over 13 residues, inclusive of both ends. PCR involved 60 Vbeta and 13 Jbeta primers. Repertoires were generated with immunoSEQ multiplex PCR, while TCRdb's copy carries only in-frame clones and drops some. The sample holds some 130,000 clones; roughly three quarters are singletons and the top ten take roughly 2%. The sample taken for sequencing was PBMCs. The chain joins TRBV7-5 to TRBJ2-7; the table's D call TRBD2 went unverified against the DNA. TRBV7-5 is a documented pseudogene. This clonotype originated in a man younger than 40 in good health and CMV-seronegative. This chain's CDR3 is CARSFGVEREISK.